The 30 T cell receptor beta chains below were found in one sample sequenced in a study of blood T cell repertoires in COVID-19. The repertoire was sequenced with immunoSEQ multiplex PCR; TCRdb's copy has only in-frame clones and lacks some. In the table there are 75,000 to 100,000 clones, 80% to 90% of which are singletons. The sequenced sample consisted of peripheral blood. Receptors were obtained from a human donor in a cohort sampled during active COVID-19.

V gene TRBV12-5 combines with J gene TRBJ2-3; tentatively, D is TRBD1 (6 bases). The length of the CDR3 is 16 residues. The V end was cut by 0 bases, the J end by 3 bases, with 13 bases between. From germline, CDR1 is LGHNT and CDR2 FRNRAP. CDR3 in amino acids: CASGLVLGARTDTQYF. Written as DNA, the CDR3 is TGTGCTAGTGGTTTGGTACTGGGGGCGCGAACAGATACGCAGTATTTT.

The J gene is TRBJ1-1, the V gene TRBV6-6; D unclear. Germline lookup yields CDR1 MNHNY and CDR2 SVGAGI (reference sequence). The CDR3 is 15 amino acids. The V end was cut by 0 bases, the J end by 2 bases, with 10 bases between. The CDR3 nucleotides are TGTGCCAGCAGTTACTCGAGGCAACCCAACACTGAAGCTTTCTTT. Amino acid sequence: CASSYSRQPNTEAFF.

V is TRBV28 and J is TRBJ2-7; 8 positions match TRBD2. The CDR3 runs 15 residues. Germline CDR1 is MDHEN and CDR2 is SYDVKM. Trimming took 1 base from V and 2 from J; bases not matched to a gene: 4. This CDR3 reads CASSLSVAGTYEQYF. The CDR3 coding sequence is TGTGCCAGCAGTTTATCGGTAGCGGGGACCTACGAGCAGTACTTC.

In DNA form, the CDR3 reads TGTGCCAGCAAGCAGGGGGTGGCCTACGAGCAGTACTTC. Protein sequence: CASKQGVAYEQYF. The genes are TRBV6-5 and TRBJ2-7; 7 nucleotides align to TRBD1. In germline, CDR1 is MNHEY, CDR2 SVGAGI. The CDR3 length is 13 residues. Trimming removed 7 bases from V and 2 bases from J; junction bases left unmatched: 5.

The chain recombines TRBV10-1 with TRBJ2-1, with 7 bases that match TRBD1. The germline V gene encodes CDR1 WNHNN and CDR2 SYGVQD (reference sequence). Trimming cost V 2 bases and J 7 bases; bases outside gene matches: 2. The CDR3 consists of 13 residues. In DNA, the CDR3 is TGCGCCAGCAGTGAGCCAGGGGGAAATGAGCAGTTCTTC. The encoded protein is CASSEPGGNEQFF.

The rearrangement uses TRBV15 and TRBJ2-1, with 8 bases fitting TRBD2. This CDR3 has 17 amino acids. J was trimmed by 2 bases and V by 0 bases; bases with no gene match: 6. Germline V gene lookup returns CDR1 LNHNV and CDR2 YYDKDF (reference sequence). CDR3 DNA sequence: TGTGCCACCAGCAGAGATCGGTTAGCGGGAACCTACAATGAGCAGTTCTTC. Its translation: CATSRDRLAGTYNEQFF.

The chain is built from TRBV18 and TRBJ2-5; 7 bases fit TRBD1. Germline CDR1 KGHSH, CDR2 LQKENI. Losses at the gene ends were 6 bases for V and 2 bases for J; bases not matched to a gene: 6. The CDR3 sequence is 14 residues long. CDR3 coding DNA: TGTGCCAGCTCTTCGACAGGGTCGCAAGAGACCCAGTACTTC. As protein: CASSSTGSQETQYF.

This chain joins TRBV28 and TRBJ1-6, with D hard to call. The V and J ends lost 6 bases and 7 bases respectively, with 13 bases between them. CDR1 and CDR2 (germline): MDHEN, SYDVKM. This CDR3 contains 14 residues. In DNA form, the CDR3 reads TGTGCCAGCAGCCCTAGTGGCCCCAATTCACCCCTCCACTTT. Translation gives CASSPSGPNSPLHF.

The chain recombines TRBV5-1 with TRBJ2-3, with 11 bases fitting TRBD2. The length of the CDR3 is 15 residues. From germline, CDR1 is SGHRS and CDR2 YFSETQ. The V gene end was trimmed by 1 base and the J gene end by 6 bases; junction bases not matched to a gene: 4. This chain's CDR3 is CASSLTSGSSDTQYF. CDR3 in DNA: TGCGCCAGCAGCTTGACTAGCGGGAGCTCCGATACGCAGTATTTT. The entire variable domain, with the rest obtained from reference TRBV5-1 and TRBJ2-3, is as follows: KAGVTQTPRYLIKTRGQQVTLSCSPISGHRSVSWYQQTPGQGLQFLFEYFSETQRNKGNFPGRFSGRQFSNSRSEMNVSTLELGDSALYLCASSLTSGSSDTQYFGPGTRLTVL.

This sequence joins TRBV7-3 and TRBJ2-1; 10 nucleotides align to TRBD2. The germline CDR1 and CDR2 sequences are SGHTA and FQGTGA. The CDR3 sequence is 19 residues long. Unmatched junction bases numbered 11, after V lost 1 base and J lost 2 bases. The CDR3 coding sequence is TGTGCCAGCAGCTTAATCTCCTCCACTAGCGGGGTTACCTACAATGAGCAGTTCTTC. The encoded protein is CASSLISSTSGVTYNEQFF.

The genes are TRBV7-2 and TRBJ2-1, with TRBD2 matching 13 bases. The junction had 9 bases not matched to a gene; V was cut back by 5 bases and J by 8 bases. Per germline, CDR1 SGHTA and CDR2 FQGNSA. This CDR3 region has 16 residues. CDR3 residues: CASSPGLAGVFYEQFF. CDR3 bases: TGTGCCAGCAGCCCCGGACTAGCGGGAGTATTTTATGAGCAGTTCTTC. Combining the CDR3 with reference TRBV7-2 and TRBJ2-1 gives the whole variable domain GAGVSQSPSNKVTEKGKDVELRCDPISGHTALYWYRQSLGQGLEFLIYFQGNSAPDKSGLPSDRFSAERTGGSVSTLTIQRTQQEDSAVYLCASSPGLAGVFYEQFFGPGTRLTVL.

The sample holds many counts of this clone. The genes are TRBV7-6 and TRBJ2-1; 10 bases fit TRBD2. The CDR3 has 14 residues. Germline CDR1 SGHVS, CDR2 FNYEAQ. V gave up 4 bases and J gave up 7 bases; unmatched junction bases: 4. CDR3 DNA sequence: TGTGCCAGCAGCTCGGGAGCGGGGGGGAATGAGCAGTTCTTC. Residues: CASSSGAGGNEQFF.

This clone was detected a few times. The chain carries TRBV6-5 and TRBJ2-1; 8 nucleotides agree with TRBD1. Germline CDR1 reads MNHEY; CDR2 reads SVGAGI. The CDR3 is 13 residues long. V shed 6 bases, J shed 9 bases, and the junction held 7 bases outside the gene matches. The CDR3 nucleotides are TGTGCCAGCAGACCTCCCGGGACAGGTGAGCAGTTCTTC. Translation gives CASRPPGTGEQFF.

The V call is TRBV9, the J call TRBJ1-4; D is ambiguous. Trimming left V 4 bases short and J 5 bases short, with 15 bases between. The CDR3 length is 15 residues. Germline-derived CDR1 and CDR2 are SGDLS and YYNGEE. CDR3 sequence reads: CASSPRGGSNEKLFF. The CDR3 region has the DNA TGTGCCAGCAGCCCAAGAGGAGGATCAAATGAAAAACTGTTTTTT.

V and J are TRBV4-2 and TRBJ1-3, with D possibly matching TRBD1 (5 bases). The CDR3 is made up of 15 amino acids. Germline V gives CDR1 LGHNA, CDR2 YNFKEQ. V shed 4 bases and J shed 0 bases, with 10 bases lying between them. CDR3 amino acids: CASSPDRHSGNTIYF. Here the CDR3 DNA reads TGTGCCAGCAGCCCCGACAGACACTCTGGAAACACCATATATTTT.

The chain employs TRBV4-3 and TRBJ1-1; D is possibly TRBD1 (5 bases). V shed 1 base and J shed 1 base, with 10 bases lying between them. This CDR3 comprises 15 residues. Germline CDR1 is LGHNA and CDR2 is YSLEER. The CDR3 DNA sequence: TGCGCCAGCAGCCAAGGGACATTCTCGAACACTGAAGCTTTCTTT. Protein product: CASSQGTFSNTEAFF.

The chain employs TRBV3-1 (or the pseudogene TRBV3-2) and TRBJ1-2; the D gene is possibly TRBD1 (6 bases). Trimming pared 4 bases from V and 0 bases from J, leaving 21 bases between. The CDR3 spans 18 residues. Germline lookup yields CDR1 LGHDT and CDR2 YNNKEL (reference sequence). The CDR3 loop reads CASSPRGTAYASNYGYTF. CDR3 nucleotides: TGTGCCAGCAGCCCCAGGGGTACAGCTTATGCCTCTAACTATGGCTACACCTTC.

This clone was recorded a few times. The chain joins TRBV7-9 to TRBJ2-1; D might be TRBD1 (5 bases). This CDR3 is 13 amino acids long. Deletions cut 5 bases from V and 9 bases from J, with 14 bases between. Per germline, CDR1 SEHNR and CDR2 FQNEAQ (reference sequence). CDR3: CASSQGSSSEQFF. CDR3 sequence (DNA): TGTGCCAGCAGCCAGGGCTCTTCTAGTGAGCAGTTCTTC.

V gene TRBV7-3 combines with J gene TRBJ2-5; 8 bases align to TRBD2. The CDR3 contains 15 residues. From germline, CDR1 is SGHTA and CDR2 FQGTGA. J lost 1 base, V lost 5 bases, and 6 bases had no gene match. CDR3 residues: CASSRAGAPQETQYF. CDR3 bases: TGTGCCAGCAGCAGAGCGGGAGCCCCCCAAGAGACCCAGTACTTC.

The chain couples TRBV28 to TRBJ2-4; 11 nucleotides line up with TRBD2. The ends lost 5 bases at V and 8 bases at J; junction bases unmatched: 2. The germline CDR1 and CDR2 sequences are MDHEN and SYDVKM. This CDR3 has 13 amino acids. CDR3 DNA: TGTGCCAGCAGTCGGGGACTAGCGGACATTCAGTACTTC. Residues: CASSRGLADIQYF.

CDR3 protein: CASRHTGRTVSTDTQYF. The CDR3 DNA is TGTGCCAGCAGGCATACAGGCAGGACCGTTAGCACAGATACGCAGTATTTT. The chain joins TRBV27 to TRBJ2-3; tentative D call: TRBD1 (5 bases). V shed 6 bases and J shed 0 bases, with 19 bases lying between them. CDR1 and CDR2 (germline): MNHEY, SMNVEV (reference sequence). This CDR3 has 17 residues.

The chain couples TRBV9 to TRBJ1-1, with D possibly TRBD1 on 6 matching bases. V lost 6 bases and J lost 1, with 13 bases in between. The germline V gene encodes CDR1 SGDLS and CDR2 YYNGEE. CDR3 length equals 14 residues. The CDR3 nucleotides are TGTGCCAGCAACCAGGGGCCAGCGAACACTGAAGCTTTCTTT. Translating gives CASNQGPANTEAFF.

On this clone: At one boundary the junction diverges from the germline segment, which might be a read error. This chain uses TRBV28 with TRBJ1-2, with D perhaps matching TRBD1 (6 bases). In germline, CDR1 is MDHEN, CDR2 SYDVKM. The CDR3 length is 12 residues. The CDR3 DNA sequence: TGTGCCAGCAGTTCAGACAGGCGCCGTCCTTCCTTC. This codes for CASSSDRRRPSF.

The chain recombines TRBV5-1 with TRBJ1-2; the D is unclear. In germline, CDR1 is SGHRS, CDR2 YFSETQ. The CDR3 has 14 amino acids. V lost 1 base and J 4 bases, leaving 11 bases between the germline ends. The CDR3 DNA reads TGCGCCAGCAGCTTGAGCGATCGGGGCTATGGCTACACCTTC. Protein sequence: CASSLSDRGYGYTF. The full variable domain, its missing parts supplied by reference TRBV5-1 and TRBJ1-2, is KAGVTQTPRYLIKTRGQQVTLSCSPISGHRSVSWYQQTPGQGLQFLFEYFSETQRNKGNFPGRFSGRQFSNSRSEMNVSTLELGDSALYLCASSLSDRGYGYTFGSGTRLTVV.

J is TRBJ1-6 and V is TRBV6-5, with D unresolved. Per germline, CDR1 MNHEY and CDR2 SVGAGI. Trimming pared 6 bases from V and 8 bases from J, leaving 11 bases between. This CDR3 has 13 residues. Here the CDR3 reads CASRRFRDSPLHF. CDR3 nucleotide sequence: TGTGCCAGCAGGAGGTTCCGGGATTCACCCCTCCACTTT.

The CDR3 DNA is TGTGCCAGCAGCCAAGCGGGGGACCGGGGTTACTACACCTTC. It codes for CASSQAGDRGYYTF. This chain joins TRBV3-1 (or the pseudogene TRBV3-2) and TRBJ1-2, with D possibly being TRBD1 (5 bases). Trimming stripped 1 base from V and 10 bases from J, with 16 bases between. Germline V gene sequence: CDR1 LGHDT, CDR2 YNNKEL (reference sequence). This CDR3 is 14 amino acids long.

This clone appeared once. The CDR3 here is CASSLGTAGQPQHF. In DNA, the CDR3 is TGTGCCAGCAGCTTGGGAACGGCGGGTCAGCCCCAGCATTTT. The chain is built from TRBV5-6 and TRBJ1-5; unclear D gene. The CDR3 runs to 14 residues. The V gene lost 0 bases and the J gene lost 6 bases, with 10 bases spanning the gap. CDR1 SGHDT and CDR2 YYEEEE come from the germline V gene.

The chain combines TRBV6-6 with TRBJ2-1, with 7 bases fitting TRBD1. From germline, CDR1 is MNHNY and CDR2 SVGAGI (reference sequence). V lost 4 bases to trimming and J lost 6 bases; unmatched junction nucleotides: 9. This CDR3 contains 15 residues. The CDR3 loop is CASSSKDRVGNEQFF. The CDR3 bases are TGTGCCAGCAGTTCCAAAGACAGGGTTGGCAATGAGCAGTTCTTC.

The chain links TRBV12-3 or TRBV12-4 to TRBJ1-2, with unresolved D. V lost 1 base and J 14 bases, leaving 8 bases between the germline ends. This CDR3 has 10 amino acids. This CDR3 is CASSLGAPTF. The CDR3 coding sequence is TGTGCCAGCAGTTTAGGGGCGCCGACCTTC.

The rearrangement uses TRBV11-2 and TRBJ1-2, with 8 bases lining up with TRBD1. The CDR3 sequence is 16 residues long. V shed 0 bases and J 6 bases; nucleotides not matched to a gene: 9. Per germline, CDR1 SGHAT and CDR2 FQNNGV. Here the CDR3 reads CASSLDPGRGHNGYTF. The CDR3 nucleotides are TGTGCCAGCAGCTTAGATCCGGGCAGGGGGCATAATGGCTACACCTTC.